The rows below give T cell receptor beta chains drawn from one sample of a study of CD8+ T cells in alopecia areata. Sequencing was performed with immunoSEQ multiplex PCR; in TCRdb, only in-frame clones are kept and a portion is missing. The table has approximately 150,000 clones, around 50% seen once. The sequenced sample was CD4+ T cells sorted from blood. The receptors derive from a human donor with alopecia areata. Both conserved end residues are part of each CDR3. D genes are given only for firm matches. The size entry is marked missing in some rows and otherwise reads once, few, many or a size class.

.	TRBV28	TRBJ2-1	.	CASSLPGEQFF	TGTGCCAGCAGTTTACCGGGTGAGCAGTTCTTC
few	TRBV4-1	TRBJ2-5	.	CASSLPTRETQYF	TGCGCCAGCAGCCTCCCCACCCGAGAGACCCAGTACTTC
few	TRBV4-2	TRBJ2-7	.	CASSQDRGQGVNEQYF	TGTGCCAGCAGCCAAGACCGTGGGCAGGGAGTCAACGAGCAGTACTTC
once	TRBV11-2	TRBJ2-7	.	CASSRDRYEQYF	TGTGCCAGCAGCCGGGACCGCTACGAGCAGTACTTC
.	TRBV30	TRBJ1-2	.	CAWARADYGYTF	TGTGCCTGGGCCCGGGCGGACTATGGCTACACCTTC
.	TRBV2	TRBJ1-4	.	CASSGAGQSELFF	TGTGCCAGCAGTGGGGCCGGGCAGTCCGAACTGTTTTTT
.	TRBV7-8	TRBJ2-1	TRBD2	CASSLVAGQRDWFGEQFF	TGTGCCAGCAGCTTAGTTGCGGGCCAGCGGGATTGGTTCGGTGAGCAGTTCTTC
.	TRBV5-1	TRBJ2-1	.	CASSAGRPEYNEQFF	TGCGCCAGCAGCGCAGGGCGTCCGGAATACAATGAGCAGTTCTTC
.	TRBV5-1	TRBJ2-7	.	CASSLLGGESSYEQYF	TGCGCCAGCAGCTTGTTAGGGGGAGAAAGCTCCTACGAGCAGTACTTC
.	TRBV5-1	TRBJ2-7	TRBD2	CASSLGLTGTSVVYEQYF	TGCGCCAGCAGCTTGGGCCTTACCGGGACTAGCGTAGTCTACGAGCAGTACTTC
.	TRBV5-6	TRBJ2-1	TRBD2	CASSLTSGRAFDEQFF	TGTGCCAGCAGTTTGACTAGCGGGAGGGCCTTCGATGAGCAGTTCTTC
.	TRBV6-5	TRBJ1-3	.	CASSQFPFGNTIYF	TGTGCCAGCAGCCAGTTTCCATTCGGAAACACCATATATTTT
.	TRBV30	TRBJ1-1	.	CAWSGGRAFF	TGTGCCTGGAGTGGGGGGAGAGCTTTCTTT
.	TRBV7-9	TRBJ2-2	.	CASSSDSRPYGELFF	TGTGCCAGCAGCTCAGACTCACGGCCGTACGGGGAGCTGTTTTTT
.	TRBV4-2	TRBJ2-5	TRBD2	CASSQVGREETQYF	TGTGCCAGCAGCCAAGTGGGGAGGGAAGAGACCCAGTACTTC
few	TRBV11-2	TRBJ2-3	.	CASSLEGIGTDTQYF	TGTGCCAGCAGCTTAGAAGGGATCGGGACAGATACGCAGTATTTT